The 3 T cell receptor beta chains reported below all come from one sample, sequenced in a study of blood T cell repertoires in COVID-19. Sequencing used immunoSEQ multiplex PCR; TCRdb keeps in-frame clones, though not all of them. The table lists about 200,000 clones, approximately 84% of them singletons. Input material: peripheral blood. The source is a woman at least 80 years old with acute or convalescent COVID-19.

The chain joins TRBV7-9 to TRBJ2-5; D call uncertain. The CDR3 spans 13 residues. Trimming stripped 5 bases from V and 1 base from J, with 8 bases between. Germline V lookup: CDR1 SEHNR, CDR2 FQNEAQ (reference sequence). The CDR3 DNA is TGTGCCAGCAGCCTTGGCATCCAAGAGACCCAGTACTTC. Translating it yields CASSLGIQETQYF.

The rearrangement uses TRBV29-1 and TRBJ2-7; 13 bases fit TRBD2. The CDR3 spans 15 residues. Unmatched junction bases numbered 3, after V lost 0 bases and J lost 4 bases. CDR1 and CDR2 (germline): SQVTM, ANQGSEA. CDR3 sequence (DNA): TGCAGCGTTGAAGATTGGACTAGCGGGAGTTACGAGCAGTACTTC. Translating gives CSVEDWTSGSYEQYF.

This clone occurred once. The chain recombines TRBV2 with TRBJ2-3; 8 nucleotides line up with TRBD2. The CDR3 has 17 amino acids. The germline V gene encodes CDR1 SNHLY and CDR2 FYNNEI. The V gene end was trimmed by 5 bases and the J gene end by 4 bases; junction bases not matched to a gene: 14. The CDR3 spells CASSLTTSVSGPDTQYF. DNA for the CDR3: TGTGCCAGCAGTCTCACGACTAGCGTAAGCGGGCCAGATACGCAGTATTTT.